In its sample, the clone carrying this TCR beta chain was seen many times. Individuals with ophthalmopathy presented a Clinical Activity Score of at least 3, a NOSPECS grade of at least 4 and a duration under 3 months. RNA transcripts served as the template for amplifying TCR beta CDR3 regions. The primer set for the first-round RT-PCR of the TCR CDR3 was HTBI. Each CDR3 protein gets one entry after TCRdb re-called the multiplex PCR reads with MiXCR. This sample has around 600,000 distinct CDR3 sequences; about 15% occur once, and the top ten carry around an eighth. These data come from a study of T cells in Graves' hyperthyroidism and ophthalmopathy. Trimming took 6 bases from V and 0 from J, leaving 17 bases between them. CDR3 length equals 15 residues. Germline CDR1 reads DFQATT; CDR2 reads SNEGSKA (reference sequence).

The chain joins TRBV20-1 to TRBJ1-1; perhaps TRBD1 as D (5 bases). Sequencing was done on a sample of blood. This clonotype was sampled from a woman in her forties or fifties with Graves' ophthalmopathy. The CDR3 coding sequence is TGCAGTGCCCGTGGGGGGGGAGGGATGAACACTGAAGCTTTCTTT. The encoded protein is CSARGGGGMNTEAFF.